Included here is one T cell receptor (beta chain) sequence, with context. The data were produced by immunoSEQ multiplex PCR, yet TCRdb's version contains in-frame clones alone and is incomplete. The sample shows about 83,000 clones, 87% of them seen only once. These data originate in a study of blood T cell repertoires in COVID-19. Study at large: T cells, B-cell-depleted T cells, or PBMCs supplied cDNA or gDNA.

Unmatched junction bases numbered 2, after V lost 1 base and J lost 3 bases. The CDR3 is 16 residues long. The germline V gene has CDR1 MGHRA and CDR2 YSYEKL. The sequence was obtained from a woman between 50 and 59 years old with active or convalescent COVID-19. Input material: peripheral blood. The chain joins TRBV4-1 to TRBJ2-3, with 12 bases fitting TRBD2. This chain's CDR3 is CASSQALAGGTDTQYF. CDR3 DNA: TGCGCCAGCAGCCAAGCTCTAGCGGGGGGGACAGATACGCAGTATTTT.